These 17 T cell receptor beta chains originate from one sample sequenced in a study of T-cell memory formation after mild COVID-19. TCRdb used MiXCR to reprocess the 5' RACE reads, holding one entry per CDR3 protein. The table records 120,000 or so distinct CDR3 sequences, over 15% of them present only once. Specimen: PBMCs or a T cell subset sorted from them (not recorded which). The receptor set was obtained from a man younger than 35 who had mild COVID-19 (a few samples of this study predate the infection). Cell type and time point are not known.

This clonotype showed up just a few times. The J gene is TRBJ2-7, the V gene TRBV12-3 or TRBV12-4; TRBD1 aligns across 8 bases. The CDR3 contains 14 residues. Trimming removed 6 bases from V and 5 bases from J; junction bases left unmatched: 9. The CDR3 is CASRIGQGGDEQYF. The CDR3, as DNA: TGTGCCAGCAGGATAGGACAGGGCGGCGACGAGCAGTACTTC.

This clonotype showed up just a few times. The chain joins TRBV11-2 to TRBJ2-5; D may be TRBD1 or TRBD2 (5 bases each). Germline V gene sequence: CDR1 SGHAT, CDR2 FQNNGV. CDR3 length equals 14 residues. Trimming left V 1 base short and J 5 bases short, with 11 bases between. CDR3 DNA: TGTGCCAGCAGCTTAGTGGCAGGGACGGAGACCCAGTACTTC. Its translation is CASSLVAGTETQYF.

This clonotype was detected a few times. This CDR3 reads CASSLGGPSWTQYF. The CDR3 DNA reads TGTGCCAGCAGCTTGGGGGGCCCCTCATGGACCCAGTACTTC. The rearrangement joins TRBV7-3 to TRBJ2-5; possibly TRBD1 or TRBD2 for D (6 bases each). With 3 bases removed from V and 7 bases from J, the gap between germline ends came to 15 bases. CDR1 and CDR2 (germline): SGHTA, FQGTGA. This CDR3 has 14 amino acids.

This clonotype has only a few counts. This chain connects TRBV5-1 to TRBJ2-3; D may be TRBD1 (6 bases). The V end lost 3 bases, the J end lost 5 bases, and 10 bases lay between the germline ends. The CDR3 extends over 13 amino acids. Per the germline V gene, CDR1 is SGHRS and CDR2 is YFSETQ. The CDR3 here is CASSSLDRDTQYF. CDR3 coding DNA: TGCGCCAGCAGCTCCCTGGACAGAGATACGCAGTATTTT.

This clonotype was seen only a few times. The J gene is TRBJ1-5, the V gene TRBV19, with no clear D. Trimming removed 4 bases from V and 5 bases from J, with 9 bases in between. CDR3 length equals 13 residues. Germline-derived CDR1 and CDR2 are LNHDA and SQIVND (reference sequence). Here the CDR3 reads CASSKRVDQPQHF. In DNA, the CDR3 is TGTGCCAGTAGTAAACGGGTGGATCAGCCCCAGCATTTT.

This chain links TRBV6-6 with TRBJ1-6; the match to TRBD1 covers 7 bases. V was clipped by 6 bases and J by 18 bases; unmatched bases: 14. Germline assignment: CDR1 MNHNY and CDR2 SVGAGI (reference sequence). This CDR3 spans 13 amino acids. The CDR3 loop is CASSSVDRELRHF. CDR3 DNA: TGTGCCAGCAGCTCCGTCGACAGGGAGCTCCGCCACTTT.

This clonotype has a handful of counts. The chain employs TRBV6-5 and TRBJ2-2; no clear D gene. Trimming took off 7 bases at V and 6 bases at J, with 9 bases between the two ends. This CDR3 has 12 amino acids. The germline CDR1 and CDR2 sequences are MNHEY and SVGAGI. Here the CDR3 DNA reads TGTGCCAGCAAAAACATACCCGGGGAGCTGTTTTTT. Its translation: CASKNIPGELFF.

The rearrangement uses TRBV19 and TRBJ2-7, with 9 bases that match TRBD1. Germline V gene lookup returns CDR1 LNHDA and CDR2 SQIVND (reference sequence). The CDR3 is 15 amino acids. V shed 6 bases, J shed 2 bases, and the junction held 8 bases outside the gene matches. This CDR3 reads CASRAGQGMTYEQYF. CDR3 sequence (DNA): TGTGCCAGTAGGGCGGGACAGGGAATGACCTACGAGCAGTACTTC.

The chain has TRBV5-1 and TRBJ2-1, with 12 bases that match TRBD2. Trimming took 4 bases from V and 4 from J; bases not matched to a gene: 3. This CDR3 is 15 amino acids long. In germline, CDR1 is SGHRS, CDR2 YFSETQ. In DNA form, the CDR3 reads TGCGCCAGCAGCGCCGGACTAGCGGGGTACAATGAGCAGTTCTTC. Amino acid sequence: CASSAGLAGYNEQFF.

CDR3 loop: CASSLRSDTQYF. Written as DNA, the CDR3 is TGTGCCAGCAGCCTTCGGTCAGATACGCAGTATTTT. This chain uses TRBV3-1 with TRBJ2-3; no firm D call. Trimming removed 4 bases at V and 4 bases at J, with 6 bases between. Germline V gene sequence: CDR1 LGHDT, CDR2 YNNKEL (reference sequence). CDR3 length: 12 amino acids.

The V call is TRBV4-1, the J call TRBJ1-1; TRBD1 might be the D (6 bases). The CDR3 contains 14 residues. Germline V gives CDR1 MGHRA, CDR2 YSYEKL. The germline V and J ends were trimmed by 1 base and 7 bases, with 13 bases remaining between them. The CDR3 is CASSQVNRVVEAFF. CDR3 nucleotide sequence: TGCGCCAGCAGCCAAGTAAACAGGGTGGTTGAAGCTTTCTTT.

This clonotype was recorded a few times. The chain recombines TRBV7-9 with TRBJ2-7, with 8 bases fitting TRBD2. CDR1 is SEHNR, CDR2 FQNEAQ, per germline (reference sequence). Trimming took 5 bases from V and 13 from J; bases not matched to a gene: 7. This CDR3 comprises 11 residues. The CDR3 DNA reads as TGTGCCAGCAGCCCGACCGGGGGGGACTACGTC. Protein product: CASSPTGGDYV.

This clonotype was seen more than once but under ten times. This chain links TRBV12-3 or TRBV12-4 with TRBJ2-1; 7 bases align to TRBD2. J lost 6 bases, V lost 5 bases, and 7 bases had no gene match. The CDR3 is 14 amino acids. The CDR3 region has the DNA TGTGCCAGCAGTAACCGGGACTACGGCAATGAGCAGTTCTTC. Translated, it gives CASSNRDYGNEQFF.

The rearrangement uses TRBV25-1 and TRBJ2-3; 10 positions match TRBD2. This CDR3 has 18 amino acids. Per the germline V gene, CDR1 is MGHDK and CDR2 is SYGVNS. Trimming cost V 4 bases and J 1 base; bases outside gene matches: 11. CDR3 in amino acids: CASSVPAGGLVGTDTQYF. The CDR3, as DNA: TGTGCCAGCAGTGTCCCAGCGGGGGGGCTGGTCGGCACAGATACGCAGTATTTT.

The chain's CDR3 is CASSVAIGQGSLNYGYTF. CDR3 nucleotide sequence: TGTGCCAGCAGCGTAGCGATCGGACAGGGAAGCCTTAACTATGGCTACACCTTC. The rearrangement links TRBV9 to TRBJ1-2; TRBD1 agrees at 8 bases. The CDR3 is 18 amino acids. Germline V lookup: CDR1 SGDLS, CDR2 YYNGEE. The junction had 11 bases not matched to a gene; V was cut back by 0 bases and J by 1 base. Supplemented by reference TRBV9 and TRBJ1-2, the full variable domain reads DSGVTQTPKHLITATGQRVTLRCSPRSGDLSVYWYQQSLDQGLQFLIQYYNGEERAKGNILERFSAQQFPDLHSELNLSSLELGDSALYFCASSVAIGQGSLNYGYTFGSGTRLTVV.

This sequence joins TRBV5-1 and TRBJ1-1, with D possibly matching TRBD1 (5 bases). The germline V and J ends were trimmed by 0 bases and 2 bases, with 11 bases remaining between them. This CDR3 comprises 15 residues. CDR1 SGHRS and CDR2 YFSETQ come from the germline V gene. In nucleotides, the CDR3 is TGCGCCAGCAGCTTGGTCGTAGGGGTCAACACTGAAGCTTTCTTT. This encodes CASSLVVGVNTEAFF.

This clonotype has just one count. The V call is TRBV6-6, the J call TRBJ1-1; weak D call: TRBD1 (5 bases). Looked up from germline, CDR1 is MNHNY and CDR2 is SVGAGI (reference sequence). Deletions cut 11 bases from V and 1 base from J, with 17 bases between. The CDR3 is 14 residues long. The DNA for the CDR3 is TGTGCCGGCTCCAGGGACGGGACGAACACTGAAGCTTTCTTT. Amino acid sequence: CAGSRDGTNTEAFF.